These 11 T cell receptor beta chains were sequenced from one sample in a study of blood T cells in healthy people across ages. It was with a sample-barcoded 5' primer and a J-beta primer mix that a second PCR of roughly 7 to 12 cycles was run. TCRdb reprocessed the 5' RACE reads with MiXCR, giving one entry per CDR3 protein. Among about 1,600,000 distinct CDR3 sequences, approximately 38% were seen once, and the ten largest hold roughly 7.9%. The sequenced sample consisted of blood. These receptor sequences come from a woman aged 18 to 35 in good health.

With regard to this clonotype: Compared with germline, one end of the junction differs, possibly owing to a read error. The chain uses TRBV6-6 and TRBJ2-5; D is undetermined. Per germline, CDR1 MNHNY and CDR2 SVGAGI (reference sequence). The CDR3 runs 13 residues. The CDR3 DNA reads TGTGCCAGCTGTTACACTATCCAAGAGACCCAGTACTTC. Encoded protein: CASCYTIQETQYF.

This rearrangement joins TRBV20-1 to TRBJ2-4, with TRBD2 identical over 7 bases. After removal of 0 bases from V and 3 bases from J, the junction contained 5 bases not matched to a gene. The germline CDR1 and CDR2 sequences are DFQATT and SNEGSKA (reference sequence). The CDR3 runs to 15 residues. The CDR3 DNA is TGCAGTGCTAGAGAGCGGGAGATAGGCAAAAACATTCAGTACTTC. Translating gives CSAREREIGKNIQYF.

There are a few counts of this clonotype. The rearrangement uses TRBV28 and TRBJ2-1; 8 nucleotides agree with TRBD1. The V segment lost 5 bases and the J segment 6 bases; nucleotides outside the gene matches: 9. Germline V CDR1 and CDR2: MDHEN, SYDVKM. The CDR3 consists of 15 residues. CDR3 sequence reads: CASSLGQGAVNEQFF. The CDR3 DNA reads TGTGCCAGCAGTCTAGGGCAGGGGGCAGTCAATGAGCAGTTCTTC. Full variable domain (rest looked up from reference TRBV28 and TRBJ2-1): DVKVTQSSRYLVKRTGEKVFLECVQDMDHENMFWYRQDPGLGLRLIYFSYDVKMKEKGDIPEGYSVSREKKERFSLILESASTNQTSMYLCASSLGQGAVNEQFFGPGTRLTVL.

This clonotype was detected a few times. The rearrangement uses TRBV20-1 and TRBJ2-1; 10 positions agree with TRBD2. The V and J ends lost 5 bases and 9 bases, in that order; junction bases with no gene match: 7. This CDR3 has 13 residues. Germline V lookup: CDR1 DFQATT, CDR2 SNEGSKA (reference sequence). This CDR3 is CSASGLAEGEQFF. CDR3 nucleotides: TGCAGTGCTTCAGGACTAGCGGAGGGTGAGCAGTTCTTC.

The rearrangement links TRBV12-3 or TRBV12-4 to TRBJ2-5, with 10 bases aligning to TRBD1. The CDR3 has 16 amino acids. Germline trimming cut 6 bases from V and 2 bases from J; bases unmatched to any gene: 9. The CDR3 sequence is CASSPGDRGTQETQYF. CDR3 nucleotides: TGTGCCAGCAGCCCTGGGGACAGGGGTACTCAAGAGACCCAGTACTTC.

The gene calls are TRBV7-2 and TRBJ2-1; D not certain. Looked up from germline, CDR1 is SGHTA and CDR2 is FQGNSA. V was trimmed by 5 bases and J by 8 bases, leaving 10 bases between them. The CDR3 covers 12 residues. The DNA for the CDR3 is TGTGCCAGCAGCGAGAGTAGGTATGAGCAGTTCTTC. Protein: CASSESRYEQFF.

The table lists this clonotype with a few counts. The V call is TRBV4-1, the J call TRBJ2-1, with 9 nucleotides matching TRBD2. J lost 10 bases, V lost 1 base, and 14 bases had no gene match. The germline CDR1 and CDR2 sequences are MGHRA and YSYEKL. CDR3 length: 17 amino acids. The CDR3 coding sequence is TGCGCCAGCAGCCAAGGGGGACCGGGACTAGCTATCCGCGAGCAGTTCTTC. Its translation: CASSQGGPGLAIREQFF.

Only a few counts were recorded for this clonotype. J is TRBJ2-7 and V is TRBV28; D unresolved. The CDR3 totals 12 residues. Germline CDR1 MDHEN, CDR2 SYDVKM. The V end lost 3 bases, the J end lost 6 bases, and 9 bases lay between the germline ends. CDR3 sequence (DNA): TGTGCCAGCAGTTTTGGGGTTTCCGAGCAGTACTTC. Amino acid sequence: CASSFGVSEQYF.

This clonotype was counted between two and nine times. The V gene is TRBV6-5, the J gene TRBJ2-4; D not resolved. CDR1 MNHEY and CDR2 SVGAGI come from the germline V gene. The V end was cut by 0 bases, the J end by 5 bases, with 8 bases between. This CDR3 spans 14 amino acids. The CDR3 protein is CASSYSALQNIQYF. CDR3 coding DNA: TGTGCCAGCAGTTACTCGGCTCTGCAAAACATTCAGTACTTC.

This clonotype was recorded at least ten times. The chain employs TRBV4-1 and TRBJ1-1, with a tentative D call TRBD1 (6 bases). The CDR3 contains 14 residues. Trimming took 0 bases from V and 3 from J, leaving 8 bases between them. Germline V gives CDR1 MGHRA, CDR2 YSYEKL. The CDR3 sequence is CASSQDSGDTEAFF. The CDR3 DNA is TGCGCCAGCAGCCAAGATTCAGGGGACACTGAAGCTTTCTTT.

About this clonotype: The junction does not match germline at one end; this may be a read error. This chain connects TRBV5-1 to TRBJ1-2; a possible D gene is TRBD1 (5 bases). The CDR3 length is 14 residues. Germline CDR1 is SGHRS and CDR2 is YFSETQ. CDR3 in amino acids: CASSYQTDNYGHTF. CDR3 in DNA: TGCGCCAGCAGCTACCAGACAGACAACTATGGCCACACCTTC.